This section outlines one T cell receptor (beta chain) sequence together with its context. The antigen this receptor binds is unknown. Base qualities are not at hand, and no much larger clone is one base apart. This specimen belongs to a study of blood T cell repertoires in COVID-19 (dated by TCRdb to 2019 to 2021). For the wider study: The collaborator samples originated in the United States, Italy and Spain and spanned the acute and convalescent phases of COVID-19. The material from the prospective study consisted of cDNA or gDNA derived from T cells, B-cell-depleted T cells, or PBMCs. The dataset comprised deeply sampled blood TCRbeta repertoires from subjects exposed to, actively infected with, or recovered from COVID-19. Samples came from the ongoing ImmuneRACE study (first 160 participants) plus 1,254 subjects from 6 global collaborators. Nearly every sample came with metadata listing a de-identified subject ID, COVID-19 status, age in years and sex. Where HLA class I and class II types were available, the types were taken from metadata supplied by the sample provider, not from assay-based typing. The repertoires were released in a freely available public database intended as a resource for research on the immune response to SARS-CoV-2.

Whole blood was collected in K2EDTA tubes by collaborating institutions according to the institutions' own protocols. For TCRbeta analysis, collaborator samples were shipped as frozen whole blood, as isolated PBMCs, or as DNA extracted from either sample type. Overall study outcomes, separate from this receptor: The amount of clinical and demographic metadata varied by source and participant and was provided uncurated.

TCRbeta CDR3 regions were amplified from genomic DNA using the immunoSEQ Assay, a bias-controlled multiplex PCR. For the original study's pipeline: Within the assay, amplification of reference gene primers was used to estimate how many nucleated cells each sample contained. To quantify the absolute abundance of each unique TCRbeta CDR3 rearrangement, sequence reads were collapsed and filtered. For each sample, productive Simpson clonality was calculated as the square root of Simpson's diversity index over productive rearrangements. TCRdb provides this immuneACCESS table in a form limited to in-frame rearrangements. Some clones are lacking; in checked studies, under half of them reflect an unresolved V gene, and why the rest are absent is not known. V, J and clone size reflect that table, while D and trimming were determined from the DNA. Counted in this sample were 200,000 to 250,000 clones; approximately 87% of them appeared once. The top ten clonotypes cover under 6.5% of the sample.

The sequenced sample was peripheral blood. The receptor's source is a man in his sixties with acute or convalescent COVID-19.

The CDR3 is CASSAGTGWIEQFF. The sequenced DNA is TGTGCCAGCAGCGCCGGGACAGGGTGGATAGAGCAGTTCTTC. Recombination connected TRBV2 to TRBJ2-1; TRBD1 lines up with 9 middle nucleotides. Trimmed from V: 6 bases; trimmed from J: 10 bases; junction bases lacking a gene match: 10. CDR1 and CDR2 are read off the germline V gene as SNHLY and FYNNEI. CDR3 length: 14 amino acids, cysteine to phenylalanine. CDR3 DNA is the only sequence kept; it has 42 bases, read in frame from the first base. Supplemented by the reference TRBV2 and TRBJ2-1 proteins around the CDR3, the complete variable domain is EPEVTQTPSHQVTQMGQEVILRCVPISNHLYFYWYRQILGQKVEFLVSFYNNEISEKSEIFDDQFSVERPDGSNFTLKIRSTKLEDSAMYFCASSAGTGWIEQFFGPGTRLTVL.